The 20 T cell receptor beta chains presented below share a single source sample, sequenced in a study of PD-1 blockade in classical Hodgkin lymphoma. Every one of the patients relapsed after autologous stem cell transplantation (brentuximab vedotin exposure was variable). Generated by immunoSEQ multiplex PCR, the TCRdb table keeps only in-frame clones and is missing some. The sample consists of about 4,700 clones, around 60% of them appearing once. Sequencing used peripheral blood mononuclear cells (PBMCs), obtained before the second cycle of nivolumab. The receptors originated from a human donor with classical Hodgkin lymphoma.

This clone was recorded once. The gene calls are TRBV19 and TRBJ2-7; D perhaps matches TRBD1 (6 bases). This CDR3 comprises 15 residues. The ends were cut back, 1 base at V and 3 bases at J, with 13 bases in the middle. Germline-derived CDR1 and CDR2 are LNHDA and SQIVND (reference sequence). CDR3 region: CASSIALGGFYEQYF. CDR3 nucleotide sequence: TGTGCCAGTAGTATAGCCCTAGGGGGATTCTACGAGCAGTACTTC.

The chain couples TRBV19 to TRBJ1-3; D perhaps matches TRBD1 (5 bases). The CDR3 sequence is 16 residues long. V was pared by 2 bases and J by 2 bases, with 13 bases between. CDR1 and CDR2 from the germline V gene are LNHDA and SQIVND (reference sequence). The CDR3: CASSISGTLAGNTIYF. In nucleotides, the CDR3 is TGTGCCAGTAGTATATCCGGGACCTTGGCTGGAAACACCATATATTTT.

This chain joins TRBV2 and TRBJ2-1; D is possibly TRBD1 or TRBD2 (6 bases each). The germline V gene encodes CDR1 SNHLY and CDR2 FYNNEI. V was shortened by 6 bases and J by 8 bases, with 20 bases between the two germline ends. CDR3 length: 15 residues. DNA of the CDR3: TGTGCCAGCAGGGGGGAGGACAGCGTTATTTATGAGCAGTTCTTC. This translates into CASRGEDSVIYEQFF.

The V gene is TRBV2, the J gene TRBJ2-4; TRBD2 matches at 12 bases. The germline CDR1 and CDR2 sequences are SNHLY and FYNNEI. V shed 6 bases, J shed 0 bases, and the junction held 9 bases outside the gene matches. This CDR3 has 18 amino acids. DNA for the CDR3: TGTGCCAGCAGGACGACTAGCGGGGGAACGCTAGCCAAAAACATTCAGTACTTC. This sequence encodes CASRTTSGGTLAKNIQYF.

The rearrangement joins TRBV5-1 to TRBJ1-4, with a tentative D call TRBD1 (6 bases). The germline V gene has CDR1 SGHRS and CDR2 YFSETQ. CDR3 length: 14 residues. V lost 0 bases, J lost 8 bases, and 11 bases lay in between. The CDR3 spells CASSLGQGIEKLFF. The CDR3, as DNA: TGCGCCAGCAGCTTGGGCCAGGGGATAGAAAAACTGTTTTTT. The entire variable domain, with the rest obtained from reference TRBV5-1 and TRBJ1-4, is as follows: KAGVTQTPRYLIKTRGQQVTLSCSPISGHRSVSWYQQTPGQGLQFLFEYFSETQRNKGNFPGRFSGRQFSNSRSEMNVSTLELGDSALYLCASSLGQGIEKLFFGSGTQLSVL.

The V gene is TRBV6-1, the J gene TRBJ2-7; no definite D call. CDR1 is MNHNS and CDR2 is SASEGT in the germline V gene. Trimming stripped 5 bases from V and 5 bases from J, with 7 bases between. The CDR3 is 11 amino acids. CDR3 DNA sequence: TGTGCCAGCAGTCTCTCGCACGAGCAGTACTTC. This translates into CASSLSHEQYF.

By its share, this clone is large. The rearrangement uses TRBV19 and TRBJ2-1; 13 nucleotides align to TRBD2. V shed 7 bases, J shed 2 bases, and the junction held 2 bases outside the gene matches. CDR1 is LNHDA, CDR2 SQIVND, per germline (reference sequence). The CDR3 extends over 15 amino acids. Written as DNA, the CDR3 is TGTGCCAGTAAAGGGACTAGCGGGGCCTACAATGAGCAGTTCTTC. Translation: CASKGTSGAYNEQFF. Supplemented by reference TRBV19 and TRBJ2-1, the full variable domain reads DGGITQSPKYLFRKEGQNVTLSCEQNLNHDAMYWYRQDPGQGLRLIYYSQIVNDFQKGDIAEGYSVSREKKESFPLTVTSAQKNPTAFYLCASKGTSGAYNEQFFGPGTRLTVL.

The chain combines TRBV2 with TRBJ1-4; 9 positions match TRBD1. Unmatched junction bases numbered 8, after V lost 6 bases and J lost 3 bases. CDR3 size: 16 residues. The germline gives CDR1 SNHLY, CDR2 FYNNEI. CDR3 coding DNA: TGTGCCAGCAGACATTTAACAGGGGGCTCTAATGAAAAACTGTTTTTT. It translates to CASRHLTGGSNEKLFF.

This clone appeared a few times. V is TRBV5-6 and J is TRBJ1-1; TRBD1 is a possible D gene (6 bases). CDR1 SGHDT and CDR2 YYEEEE come from the germline V gene. The V and J ends lost 4 bases and 0 bases respectively, with 13 bases between them. The CDR3 has 15 residues. The CDR3 here is CASSPGGAMNTEAFF. The CDR3 DNA sequence: TGTGCCAGCAGCCCGGGGGGGGCGATGAACACTGAAGCTTTCTTT.

The DNA for the CDR3 is TGTGCCAGTAGTATAGGAGAAGTCCAGGACATTCAGTACTTC. Translating it yields CASSIGEVQDIQYF. The rearrangement links TRBV19 to TRBJ2-4; D is unclear. Trimming stripped 1 base from V and 8 bases from J, with 12 bases between. Germline V gene sequence: CDR1 LNHDA, CDR2 SQIVND (reference sequence). The CDR3 has 14 residues.

The chain recombines TRBV4-3 with TRBJ1-1, with D possibly being TRBD1 (6 bases). Trimming removed 0 bases at V and 7 bases at J, with 15 bases between. Per the germline V gene, CDR1 is LGHNA and CDR2 is YSLEER. The CDR3 is made up of 15 amino acids. The CDR3, as DNA: TGCGCCAGCAGCCAAGATGGCAGGGGCCTTAGTGAAGCTTTCTTT. It yields the protein CASSQDGRGLSEAFF.

The chain is built from TRBV9 and TRBJ2-5, with D unclear. CDR1 and CDR2 (germline): SGDLS, YYNGEE. The V and J ends lost 0 bases and 0 bases respectively, with 0 bases between them. CDR3 length: 12 amino acids. CDR3 loop: CASSVDQETQYF. CDR3 nucleotide sequence: TGTGCCAGCAGCGTAGACCAAGAGACCCAGTACTTC. Full variable domain (outside the CDR3, taken from reference TRBV9 and TRBJ2-5): DSGVTQTPKHLITATGQRVTLRCSPRSGDLSVYWYQQSLDQGLQFLIQYYNGEERAKGNILERFSAQQFPDLHSELNLSSLELGDSALYFCASSVDQETQYFGPGTRLLVL.

The chain couples TRBV7-2 to TRBJ2-7; D is uncertain. V lost 3 bases to trimming and J lost 0 bases, with 3 bases between them. The germline gives CDR1 SGHTA, CDR2 FQGNSA. The CDR3 has 12 amino acids. This CDR3 is CASSFDSYEQYF. The CDR3, as DNA: TGTGCCAGCAGCTTTGACTCCTACGAGCAGTACTTC.

The chain employs TRBV27 and TRBJ1-5; a weak D match, TRBD1 (6 bases). The CDR3 contains 17 residues. Germline V CDR1 and CDR2: MNHEY, SMNVEV (reference sequence). With 6 bases removed from V and 2 bases from J, the gap between germline ends came to 20 bases. This CDR3 is CASSPRVQGEGNQPQHF. The CDR3 DNA is TGTGCCAGCAGCCCCAGGGTACAGGGAGAGGGCAATCAGCCCCAGCATTTT.

The chain couples TRBV7-9 to TRBJ2-7; 7 positions agree with TRBD2. The germline CDR1 and CDR2 sequences are SEHNR and FQNEAQ (reference sequence). CDR3 length: 17 residues. Trimming took 5 bases from V and 2 from J; bases not matched to a gene: 15. The CDR3 DNA reads as TGTGCCAGCAGCCTAAGCTCCTCGACTAGCCACACCTACGAGCAGTACTTC. Translating gives CASSLSSSTSHTYEQYF.

V and J are TRBV2 and TRBJ2-2; 9 bases are shared with TRBD2. In germline, CDR1 is SNHLY, CDR2 FYNNEI. This CDR3 has 16 residues. J lost 1 base, V lost 3 bases, and 3 bases had no gene match. CDR3 nucleotides: TGTGCCAGCAGTGAGGCTAGCGGGATGAACACCGGGGAGCTGTTTTTT. This codes for CASSEASGMNTGELFF.

This chain uses TRBV15 with TRBJ2-5, with a tentative D call TRBD1 (6 bases). CDR1 and CDR2 from the germline V gene are LNHNV and YYDKDF (reference sequence). V was trimmed by 1 base and J by 6 bases, leaving 24 bases between them. There are 18 residues in the CDR3. CDR3 bases: TGTGCCACCAGCAGAGGCCAGGGTACAGGGCCAAGAATAAAGACCCAGTACTTC. Its protein product is CATSRGQGTGPRIKTQYF. Full variable domain (remainder filled in from reference TRBV15 and TRBJ2-5): DAMVIQNPRYQVTQFGKPVTLSCSQTLNHNVMYWYQQKSSQAPKLLFHYYDKDFNNEADTPDNFQSRRPNTSFCFLDIRSPGLGDTAMYLCATSRGQGTGPRIKTQYFGPGTRLLVL.

This clone was counted once. The CDR3 reads CASSQEPGYEQYF. Here the CDR3 DNA reads TGCGCCAGCAGCCAAGAACCAGGGTACGAGCAGTACTTC. This chain connects TRBV4-3 to TRBJ2-7, with a weak D call TRBD1 (5 bases). V shed 0 bases and J shed 4 bases, with 7 bases lying between them. CDR1 and CDR2 (germline): LGHNA, YSLEER. This CDR3 is 13 amino acids long.

The CDR3 bases are TGTGCCAGCAGTTACAAGGCGAACACTGAAGCTTTCTTT. It encodes CASSYKANTEAFF. J is TRBJ1-1 and V is TRBV27; D unresolved. Germline V gene data show CDR1 as MNHEY and CDR2 as SMNVEV (reference sequence). V was cut by 4 bases and J by 1 base, with 7 bases left in between. This CDR3 has 13 residues.

The chain couples TRBV6-5 to TRBJ1-2; possible D gene TRBD1, 5 bases. Germline V gene sequence: CDR1 MNHEY, CDR2 SVGAGI. CDR3 size: 14 residues. V was shortened by 0 bases and J by 8 bases, with 13 bases between the two germline ends. DNA of the CDR3: TGTGCCAGCAGTTACTCGGGGGGACGGCGGGGCTACACCTTC. It specifies CASSYSGGRRGYTF.